The 10 T cell receptor beta chains listed next were all sequenced from one sample in a study of blood T cell repertoires in COVID-19. The data were produced by immunoSEQ multiplex PCR, yet TCRdb's version contains in-frame clones alone and is incomplete. The sample yields 90,000 to 120,000 clones, 84% seen once. Sequenced sample: peripheral blood. The receptors here all came from a human donor in a cohort sampled during active COVID-19.

The chain employs TRBV6-2 or TRBV6-3 and TRBJ2-3; D might be TRBD1 (5 bases). CDR3 length: 18 residues. The V gene's germline CDR1 is MNHEY and CDR2 SVGEGT. Trimming stripped 4 bases from V and 0 bases from J, with 20 bases between. This CDR3 reads CASSFTQVRRSSTDTQYF. The CDR3 coding sequence is TGTGCCAGCAGTTTCACACAGGTACGACGCAGCAGCACAGATACGCAGTATTTT.

This clone was picked up one time. The chain joins TRBV15 to TRBJ1-4; D is unresolved. The CDR3 loop spans 13 amino acids. The V gene's germline CDR1 is LNHNV and CDR2 YYDKDF (reference sequence). V lost 0 bases and J 4 bases, leaving 3 bases between the germline ends. In DNA form, the CDR3 reads TGTGCCACCAGCAGAGACCTTAATGAAAAACTGTTTTTT. Amino acid sequence: CATSRDLNEKLFF.

The CDR3 reads CASSDDRTYEQYV. The DNA of the CDR3 is TGCGCCAGCAGCGATGACAGGACCTACGAGCAGTACGTC. The chain employs TRBV10-1 and TRBJ2-7, with D maybe TRBD1 (6 bases). The CDR3 loop spans 13 amino acids. V shed 6 bases and J shed 2 bases, with 11 bases lying between them. Germline CDR1 and CDR2: WNHNN and SYGVQD (reference sequence).

The chain combines TRBV7-3 with TRBJ1-6, with a tentative D call TRBD1 (6 bases). The V end was cut by 6 bases, the J end by 9 bases, with 18 bases between. CDR3 length equals 15 residues. Germline assignment: CDR1 SGHTA and CDR2 FQGTGA. The CDR3 nucleotides read TGTGCCAGCAGGCAGGACCGGGACACGGCTTCACCCCTCCACTTT. Its protein product is CASRQDRDTASPLHF.

The chain combines TRBV9 with TRBJ2-2; 8 nucleotides line up with TRBD2. This CDR3 spans 14 amino acids. Unmatched junction bases numbered 8, after V lost 5 bases and J lost 8 bases. Germline CDR1 is SGDLS and CDR2 is YYNGEE. CDR3 amino acids: CASRQLAGRGELFF. DNA of the CDR3: TGTGCCAGCAGGCAGTTAGCGGGAAGAGGGGAGCTGTTTTTT.

This clone was seen more than once but under ten times. The chain combines TRBV19 with TRBJ2-5; D is perhaps TRBD1 (6 bases). The CDR3 sequence is 15 residues long. The ends were cut back, 6 bases at V and 4 bases at J, with 18 bases in the middle. Germline values: CDR1 LNHDA, CDR2 SQIVND (reference sequence). In DNA, the CDR3 is TGTGCCAGTAGGGGAACAGGGTCTATAGCAGAGACCCAGTACTTC. It is translated as CASRGTGSIAETQYF.

V usage is TRBV7-2 and J usage is TRBJ2-2; the match to TRBD2 covers 9 bases. This CDR3 has 16 residues. V dropped 5 bases and J dropped 7; count of bases not matched to a gene: 11. Germline CDR1 reads SGHTA; CDR2 reads FQGNSA. CDR3 coding DNA: TGTGCCAGCAGCCAGGGGAGCGGGAGGCCCAGCGGGGAGCTGTTTTTT. Its translation is CASSQGSGRPSGELFF.

This chain connects TRBV3-1 (or the pseudogene TRBV3-2) to TRBJ2-7; a possible D gene is TRBD2 (5 bases). The germline CDR1 and CDR2 sequences are LGHDT and YNNKEL (reference sequence). V was shortened by 5 bases and J by 2 bases, with 13 bases between the two germline ends. This CDR3 has 14 amino acids. As DNA, the CDR3 is TGTGCCAGCAGCAACACTGAGGGCACCTACGAGCAGTACGTC. Translation: CASSNTEGTYEQYV.

J is TRBJ2-7 and V is TRBV12-3 or TRBV12-4; D is unresolved. Between the trimmed V and J ends, which lost 6 bases and 2 bases, there was a span of 8 bases. This CDR3 is 12 amino acids long. The CDR3 DNA reads as TGTGCCAGCAGCCCTGGGCCCTACGAGCAGTACGTC. Translating gives CASSPGPYEQYV.

The chain has TRBV4-1 and TRBJ2-5, with D perhaps matching TRBD2 (5 bases). The V end was cut by 1 base, the J end by 2 bases, with 8 bases between. Germline CDR1 reads MGHRA; CDR2 reads YSYEKL. The CDR3 spans 14 residues. The CDR3: CASSQGSGQETQYF. The CDR3 DNA sequence: TGCGCCAGCAGCCAAGGGAGCGGACAAGAGACCCAGTACTTC.